The 18 T cell receptor beta chains given below trace back to one sample, sequenced in a study of vaccination and CD4 T cells after COVID-19. Their cognate antigens are unknown. Regarding treatment: 10-day PBMC culture with coronavirus spike peptide pools or control peptides (ViraFEST assay). Sequencing of the DNA from cultured CD4+ T cells was carried out with the Oncomine TCR Beta short-read assay. TCRdb used MiXCR to reprocess the PCR reads, holding one entry per CDR3 protein. The data show about 5,000 distinct CDR3 sequences, around 52% seen once. Material: CD4+ T cells from blood, cultured in vitro. The receptors stem from a human donor who had recovered from COVID-19.

The chain joins TRBV20-1 to TRBJ1-5; 7 bases are a match to TRBD1. The CDR3 has 12 amino acids. J lost 5 bases, V lost 2 bases, and 0 bases had no gene match. The germline V gene encodes CDR1 DFQATT and CDR2 SNEGSKA (reference sequence). The CDR3, as DNA: TGCAGTGCTAGAACAGGGGATCAGCCCCAGCATTTT. It encodes CSARTGDQPQHF.

This chain connects TRBV20-1 to TRBJ1-2; D may be TRBD1 (6 bases). The CDR3 is made up of 14 amino acids. V lost 3 bases, J lost 0 bases, and 11 bases lay in between. The germline V gene encodes CDR1 DFQATT and CDR2 SNEGSKA (reference sequence). The CDR3 coding sequence is TGCAGTGCTAGGGGGGCAGGGACTAACTATGGCTACACCTTC. Its protein is CSARGAGTNYGYTF.

The chain joins TRBV6-2 or TRBV6-3 to TRBJ1-6; D uncertain. The V end was cut by 0 bases, the J end by 10 bases, with 16 bases between. From germline, CDR1 is MNHEY and CDR2 SVGEGT. The CDR3 extends over 16 amino acids. The CDR3 sequence: CASSYSGDQAASPLHF. In nucleotides, the CDR3 is TGTGCCAGCAGTTACTCGGGTGATCAGGCCGCCTCACCCCTCCACTTT.

This chain connects TRBV20-1 to TRBJ2-1; D not certain. CDR3 length: 11 amino acids. Trimming removed 6 bases at V and 4 bases at J, with 7 bases between. Germline V lookup: CDR1 DFQATT, CDR2 SNEGSKA (reference sequence). The chain's CDR3 is CSAGNYNEQFF. The CDR3 region has the DNA TGCAGTGCGGGTAATTACAATGAGCAGTTCTTC.

This clonotype was observed a handful of times. V and J are TRBV7-2 and TRBJ2-5; no clear D gene. V lost 5 bases to trimming and J lost 4 bases, with 5 bases between them. There are 11 residues in the CDR3. Germline lookup yields CDR1 SGHTA and CDR2 FQGNSA. The CDR3 DNA reads as TGTGCCAGCAGCCTGTCAGAGACCCAGTACTTC. It specifies CASSLSETQYF.

In this sample, this clonotype is large. The chain joins TRBV20-1 to TRBJ2-5, with D hard to call. The V end lost 1 base, the J end lost 3 bases, and 3 bases lay between the germline ends. The length of the CDR3 is 11 residues. Germline lookup yields CDR1 DFQATT and CDR2 SNEGSKA (reference sequence). CDR3 region: CSARGEETQYF. CDR3 in DNA: TGCAGTGCTAGAGGGGAAGAGACCCAGTACTTC.

The V and J genes are TRBV29-1 and TRBJ1-1; D is unresolved. The CDR3 has 8 residues. Germline V CDR1 and CDR2: SQVTM, ANQGSEA. Trimming removed 0 bases from V and 10 bases from J, with 0 bases in between. The CDR3 bases are TGCAGCGTTGAAGAAGCTTTCTTT. Translated, it gives CSVEEAFF.

The chain uses TRBV28 and TRBJ1-1; D might be TRBD1 (5 bases). V lost 8 bases, J lost 3 bases, and 16 bases lay in between. Germline-derived CDR1 and CDR2 are MDHEN and SYDVKM. The CDR3 consists of 14 residues. The CDR3 nucleotides are TGTGCCAGCCCCCCGGGAGGGGTGGACACTGAAGCTTTCTTT. Amino acids: CASPPGGVDTEAFF.

V usage is TRBV7-9 and J usage is TRBJ2-1; the D gene is possibly TRBD2 (5 bases). The CDR3 is made up of 17 amino acids. Trimming stripped 5 bases from V and 0 bases from J, with 17 bases between. Germline V gene data show CDR1 as SEHNR and CDR2 as FQNEAQ (reference sequence). In nucleotides, the CDR3 is TGTGCCAGCAGCCCCCCCGGAGCGGCCAGCTCCTACAATGAGCAGTTCTTC. Its translation: CASSPPGAASSYNEQFF.

The chain is built from TRBV6-1 and TRBJ1-1; 8 bases match TRBD1. The CDR3 is made up of 14 amino acids. Losses at the gene ends were 3 bases for V and 7 bases for J; bases not matched to a gene: 7. The germline V gene has CDR1 MNHNS and CDR2 SASEGT. The CDR3 bases are TGTGCCAGCAGTGACCGCAGGGGGCTCAGTGAAGCTTTCTTT. Translating it yields CASSDRRGLSEAFF.

This sequence joins TRBV15 and TRBJ1-2, with 7 positions matching TRBD1. V was pared by 5 bases and J by 7 bases, with 7 bases of the junction left unmatched. Germline-derived CDR1 and CDR2 are LNHNV and YYDKDF (reference sequence). The CDR3 has 13 amino acids. The CDR3, as DNA: TGTGCCACCAGCGCTAGACAGGGAGGTGGCTACACCTTC. It specifies CATSARQGGGYTF.

CDR3: CAGSTESNYGYTF. In nucleotides, the CDR3 is TGTGCCGGGTCAACGGAATCTAACTATGGCTACACCTTC. The chain has TRBV6-1 and TRBJ1-2; no clear D gene. This CDR3 region has 13 residues. Germline lookup yields CDR1 MNHNS and CDR2 SASEGT. Trimming removed 11 bases at V and 0 bases at J, with 13 bases between.

V usage is TRBV27 and J usage is TRBJ2-5, with D possibly matching TRBD2 (7 bases). The CDR3 covers 13 residues. In germline, CDR1 is MNHEY, CDR2 SMNVEV (reference sequence). V shed 8 bases and J shed 2 bases, with 12 bases lying between them. CDR3 DNA: TGTGCCAGCGGCGGGGGCCCTCAAGAGACCCAGTACTTC. It specifies CASGGGPQETQYF.

This clonotype was detected only a few times. The rearrangement uses TRBV6-2 or TRBV6-3 and TRBJ1-5; TRBD1 is a possible D gene (6 bases). V was trimmed by 5 bases and J by 4 bases, leaving 6 bases between them. The CDR3 runs 12 residues. Germline loops: CDR1 MNHEY, CDR2 SVGEGT. The CDR3 sequence: CASSTGNQPQHF. CDR3 coding DNA: TGTGCCAGCAGTACAGGGAATCAGCCCCAGCATTTT.

This clonotype was observed a handful of times. The V gene is TRBV6-1, the J gene TRBJ2-7; D gene uncertain. The CDR3 has 13 residues. Germline V gene sequence: CDR1 MNHNS, CDR2 SASEGT. Trimming pared 4 bases from V and 0 bases from J, leaving 7 bases between. CDR3 bases: TGTGCCAGCAGTGCGGCAGCCTCCTACGAGCAGTACTTC. Protein product: CASSAAASYEQYF.

The chain has TRBV7-2 and TRBJ1-1, with 7 bases fitting TRBD1. The CDR3 covers 14 residues. The germline V gene encodes CDR1 SGHTA and CDR2 FQGNSA. V lost 0 bases and J lost 4; bases outside the gene matches: 2. The CDR3 region is CASSLAEGATEAFF. Here the CDR3 DNA reads TGTGCCAGCAGCTTAGCGGAGGGGGCCACTGAAGCTTTCTTT.

The chain has TRBV20-1 and TRBJ1-1; D might be TRBD1 (5 bases). CDR1 DFQATT and CDR2 SNEGSKA come from the germline V gene (reference sequence). V was cut by 6 bases and J by 0 bases, with 11 bases left in between. CDR3 length equals 13 residues. The CDR3 DNA is TGCAGTGCAAAGGGGCAATTGAACACTGAAGCTTTCTTT. Protein sequence: CSAKGQLNTEAFF.

This clonotype was seen more than once but under ten times. The genes are TRBV11-3 and TRBJ1-1; D is ambiguous. Per germline, CDR1 SGHNT and CDR2 YENEEA. The CDR3 has 10 residues. Trimming removed 9 bases at V and 1 base at J, with 3 bases between. The CDR3: CASRNTEAFF. In nucleotides, the CDR3 is TGTGCCAGTAGGAACACTGAAGCTTTCTTT.